A selection of T cell receptor beta chains follows, all from one sample in a study of T-cell reconstitution after alpha-beta-depleted transplantation in children. TCRdb analysed the PCR reads with MiXCR anew, one entry per CDR3 protein. Counted here are 500,000 to 750,000 distinct CDR3 sequences, over 20% occurring once; the ten biggest clones make up 35% to 40%. This sample comprised PBMCs, obtained before TCRalphabeta/CD19-depleted stem cell transplant. All receptors derive from a boy under three years old with Wiskott-Aldrich syndrome, due to receive a stem cell transplant. Each CDR3 is given with its conserved first and last residue. Each record gives: J gene, V gene, clone size, D gene, CDR3 protein, CDR3 DNA. The D gene is left open where the match is weak. Rows give clone size only sometimes, using once, few, many, or a class for an expanded clone.

>TRBJ2-2|TRBV7-2|few|TRBD2
CASSLALAGVSTGELFF
TGTGCCAGCAGCTTAGCTCTAGCGGGAGTATCCACCGGGGAGCTGTTTTTT
>TRBJ2-3|TRBV12-3/TRBV12-4|.|.
CASRRRTSTDTQYF
TGTGCCAGCAGGCGAAGGACTAGCACAGATACGCAGTATTTT
>TRBJ2-1|TRBV30|few|.
CAWSGGSSSYNEQFF
TGTGCCTGGAGTGGTGGCTCGAGCTCCTACAATGAGCAGTTCTTC
>TRBJ2-4|TRBV28|.|.
CASRRESGNIQYF
TGTGCCAGCAGAAGGGAAAGCGGAAACATTCAGTACTTC
>TRBJ2-3|TRBV6-5|.|.
CASSYAGAADTQYF
TGTGCCAGCAGTTACGCCGGGGCCGCAGATACGCAGTATTTT
>TRBJ2-3|TRBV5-6|.|TRBD1
CASSFMQGADTQYF
TGTGCCAGCAGCTTCATGCAGGGGGCAGATACGCAGTATTTT
>TRBJ2-1|TRBV20-1|.|.
CSARATQVGANEQFF
TGCAGTGCTAGAGCGACCCAGGTTGGGGCCAATGAGCAGTTCTTC
>TRBJ2-1|TRBV7-8|.|.
CASSLMAMGLSVYNEQFF
TGTGCCAGCAGCTTAATGGCGATGGGCCTTTCCGTTTACAATGAGCAGTTCTTC
>TRBJ2-7|TRBV28|.|.
CASQTGTGPYEQYF
TGTGCCAGCCAAACCGGGACTGGGCCCTACGAGCAGTACTTC
>TRBJ2-4|TRBV20-1|.|.
CSARRGDKNIQYF
TGCAGTGCTAGGAGGGGTGACAAAAACATTCAGTACTTC
>TRBJ2-7|TRBV29-1|.|.
CSVKTDYEQYF
TGCAGCGTTAAAACAGACTACGAGCAGTACTTC
>TRBJ2-1|TRBV5-1|few|.
CASSLAFLASSYNEQFF
TGCGCCAGCAGCTTGGCTTTTTTGGCTAGCTCCTACAATGAGCAGTTCTTC